The 24 T cell receptor beta chains listed next were all sequenced from one sample in a study of blood T cell repertoires in COVID-19. Only in-frame clones appear in the TCRdb table, and some are missing; sequencing was by immunoSEQ multiplex PCR. Among fewer than 300,000 clones listed, 65% to 85% were seen once. Sequenced sample: peripheral blood. Source of these receptors: a person aged 65 to 85 with COVID-19, enrolled during active disease.

The rearrangement uses TRBV2 and TRBJ2-7; 7 bases match TRBD1. With 6 bases clipped from V and 2 bases from J, the junction kept 7 bases outside the gene matches. Looked up from germline, CDR1 is SNHLY and CDR2 is FYNNEI. The CDR3 length is 14 residues. The CDR3 region is CASSLTGPPYEQYF. The CDR3 region has the DNA TGTGCCAGCAGCTTGACAGGGCCGCCCTACGAGCAGTACTTC.

The chain has TRBV19 and TRBJ2-1; 8 bases align to TRBD2. Losses at the gene ends were 0 bases for V and 6 bases for J; bases not matched to a gene: 7. The germline CDR1 and CDR2 sequences are LNHDA and SQIVND (reference sequence). The CDR3 runs to 16 residues. CDR3 protein: CASSIDHVGRGNEQFF. The CDR3 DNA follows: TGTGCCAGTAGTATAGATCATGTCGGGAGGGGCAATGAGCAGTTCTTC.

This clone was seen a handful of times. The gene calls are TRBV9 and TRBJ2-1; 7 nucleotides agree with TRBD1. J lost 2 bases, V lost 0 bases, and 2 bases had no gene match. This CDR3 has 15 residues. CDR1 and CDR2 (germline): SGDLS, YYNGEE. The DNA for the CDR3 is TGTGCCAGCAGCGTAGAACAGGGGACCTACAATGAGCAGTTCTTC. Its protein is CASSVEQGTYNEQFF.

A few counts support this clone. This chain connects TRBV30 to TRBJ1-1; no clear D. CDR1 is GTSNPN, CDR2 SVGIG, per germline (reference sequence). The V end lost 2 bases, the J end lost 5 bases, and 6 bases lay between the germline ends. The CDR3 totals 11 residues. The CDR3 is CAWSSWTEAFF. The CDR3 DNA reads as TGTGCCTGGAGTAGCTGGACTGAAGCTTTCTTT.

V gene TRBV7-3 combines with J gene TRBJ2-3, with TRBD2 as a possible D gene (5 bases). Germline CDR1 is SGHTA and CDR2 is FQGTGA. This CDR3 spans 13 amino acids. V was trimmed by 5 bases and J by 4 bases, leaving 10 bases between them. The CDR3 bases are TGTGCCAGCAGCCCCCCCGGGGCAGATACGCAGTATTTT. This encodes CASSPPGADTQYF.

This clone was recorded only once. The CDR3 region has the DNA TGTGCCAGTAGTATTACAGGGGGGAAATACTATGGCTACACCTTC. Its translation: CASSITGGKYYGYTF. The V and J genes are TRBV19 and TRBJ1-2, with 8 nucleotides matching TRBD1. V lost 3 bases, J lost 3 bases, and 6 bases stayed unmatched. This CDR3 is 15 amino acids long. The germline CDR1 and CDR2 sequences are LNHDA and SQIVND (reference sequence).

The chain joins TRBV6-5 to TRBJ2-5, with TRBD2 matching 10 bases. The CDR3 consists of 15 residues. Germline loops: CDR1 MNHEY, CDR2 SVGAGI. The J segment lost 3 bases and the V segment lost 5 bases, leaving 6 bases of the junction unmatched. The DNA for the CDR3 is TGTGCCAGCAGTATAGGTCTAGCGGGGGAAGAGACCCAGTACTTC. Translation gives CASSIGLAGEETQYF.

The rearrangement links TRBV5-5 to TRBJ2-1, with a possible D match to TRBD1 (6 bases). Trimming removed 4 bases from V and 3 bases from J, with 17 bases in between. This CDR3 region has 16 residues. The germline V gene has CDR1 SGHKS and CDR2 YYEKEE (reference sequence). The CDR3 reads CASSRDILTFYNEQFF. In DNA, the CDR3 is TGTGCCAGCAGCAGGGACATCCTGACTTTCTACAATGAGCAGTTCTTC.

The chain joins TRBV4-1 to TRBJ1-6; D not resolved. Germline V gene lookup returns CDR1 MGHRA and CDR2 YSYEKL. The CDR3 loop spans 15 amino acids. With 1 base removed from V and 0 bases from J, the gap between germline ends came to 4 bases. The CDR3 DNA reads TGCGCCAGCAGCCAAGTCTACTCCTATAATTCACCCCTCCACTTT. Translating gives CASSQVYSYNSPLHF.

The chain links TRBV7-2 to TRBJ2-7, with D possibly being TRBD2 (7 bases). Trimming pared 1 base from V and 6 bases from J, leaving 10 bases between. Germline-derived CDR1 and CDR2 are SGHTA and FQGNSA. The CDR3 loop spans 13 amino acids. Here the CDR3 DNA reads TGTGCCAGCAGCTTAGAGGGGGGGGCCGAGCAGTACTTC. Protein sequence: CASSLEGGAEQYF.

The chain joins TRBV30 to TRBJ1-2; 10 positions agree with TRBD1. The junction had 10 bases not matched to a gene; V was cut back by 0 bases and J by 6 bases. Germline V CDR1 and CDR2: GTSNPN, SVGIG (reference sequence). The CDR3 spans 16 residues. The CDR3 region has the DNA TGTGCCTGGAGTGTAAACACTCCGGGACAGGGGCATGGCTACACCTTC. It is translated as CAWSVNTPGQGHGYTF.

This chain connects TRBV11-2 to TRBJ2-1, with no clear D. The germline gives CDR1 SGHAT, CDR2 FQNNGV. This CDR3 has 14 amino acids. Trimming removed 6 bases at V and 0 bases at J, with 9 bases between. CDR3 in amino acids: CASRGAGSYNEQFF. DNA of the CDR3: TGTGCCAGCAGGGGTGCAGGCTCCTACAATGAGCAGTTCTTC.

This clone was counted once. The chain uses TRBV7-2 and TRBJ2-7, with TRBD1 matching over 9 bases. The CDR3 is 16 residues long. The J segment lost 1 base and the V segment lost 6 bases, leaving 10 bases of the junction unmatched. The germline gives CDR1 SGHTA, CDR2 FQGNSA. The CDR3 loop is CASSRIRQGGSYEQYF. The DNA of the CDR3 is TGTGCCAGCAGTCGGATCCGACAGGGGGGATCCTACGAGCAGTACTTC.

The rearrangement links TRBV7-8 to TRBJ2-3; 9 bases are shared with TRBD1. V shed 6 bases, J shed 5 bases, and the junction held 9 bases outside the gene matches. From germline, CDR1 is SGHVS and CDR2 FQNEAQ. The CDR3 sequence is 15 residues long. The chain's CDR3 is CASRSHRGQGDTQYF. Here the CDR3 DNA reads TGTGCCAGCAGATCACATCGGGGACAGGGAGATACGCAGTATTTT.

The chain has TRBV9 and TRBJ1-1, with D tentatively TRBD1 (6 bases). The germline CDR1 and CDR2 sequences are SGDLS and YYNGEE. CDR3 length: 15 amino acids. The V and J ends lost 4 bases and 2 bases respectively, with 15 bases between them. This CDR3 reads CASSWETGKNTEAFF. CDR3 in DNA: TGTGCCAGCAGCTGGGAGACAGGAAAAAACACTGAAGCTTTCTTT.

This clone was counted a single time. The V gene is TRBV27, the J gene TRBJ2-1, with TRBD2 as a possible D gene (6 bases). Germline V gene lookup returns CDR1 MNHEY and CDR2 SMNVEV (reference sequence). Trimming cost V 8 bases and J 1 base, with 9 bases left between them. The length of the CDR3 is 13 residues. The CDR3 DNA reads as TGTGCCAGCTTGGGGGGTTCCTACAATGAGCAGTTCTTC. Protein sequence: CASLGGSYNEQFF.

The genes are TRBV4-3 and TRBJ1-6, with a weak D call TRBD1 (6 bases). The V gene lost 1 base and the J gene lost 7 bases, with 14 bases spanning the gap. The CDR3 runs 16 residues. Per the germline V gene, CDR1 is LGHNA and CDR2 is YSLEER. The DNA of the CDR3 is TGCGCCAGCAGCCAAGTATGGGGGGGCGGAAATTCACCCCTCCACTTT. Protein: CASSQVWGGGNSPLHF.

The rearrangement uses TRBV6-5 and TRBJ2-3; possibly TRBD1 for D (5 bases). Germline CDR1 MNHEY, CDR2 SVGAGI. Deletions cut 8 bases from V and 2 bases from J, with 14 bases between. The CDR3 spans 14 residues. CDR3 sequence reads: CASGWTQYTDTQYF. Written as DNA, the CDR3 is TGTGCCAGCGGGTGGACACAATACACAGATACGCAGTATTTT.

In this sample, this clone turned up a few times. The chain is built from TRBV19 and TRBJ1-1; D gene unclear. Trimming removed 0 bases at V and 5 bases at J, with 7 bases between. Germline V gene sequence: CDR1 LNHDA, CDR2 SQIVND (reference sequence). The CDR3 is made up of 13 amino acids. The CDR3 region has the DNA TGTGCCAGTAGTATAGATGGAGGAACTGAAGCTTTCTTT. It translates to CASSIDGGTEAFF.

The chain couples TRBV15 to TRBJ2-2; 8 bases align to TRBD2. V lost 0 bases to trimming and J lost 4 bases; unmatched junction nucleotides: 7. In germline, CDR1 is LNHNV, CDR2 YYDKDF (reference sequence). The CDR3 has 17 residues. The chain's CDR3 is CATSREYSGVVTGELFF. In DNA form, the CDR3 reads TGTGCCACCAGCAGAGAATATAGCGGGGTGGTCACCGGGGAGCTGTTTTTT.

This chain links TRBV7-9 with TRBJ2-5; D may be TRBD2 (7 bases). The CDR3 runs 15 residues. Germline lookup yields CDR1 SEHNR and CDR2 FQNEAQ (reference sequence). V shed 3 bases and J shed 5 bases, with 16 bases lying between them. CDR3 DNA sequence: TGTGCCAGCAGCTTTATCCGCGGGGGCGGGGAGACCCAGTACTTC. Translated, it gives CASSFIRGGGETQYF.

This chain connects TRBV7-2 to TRBJ2-5; D unresolved. The CDR3 runs 15 residues. CDR1 is SGHTA and CDR2 is FQGNSA in the germline V gene. V lost 1 base, J lost 5 bases, and 14 bases lay in between. DNA for the CDR3: TGTGCCAGCAGCTTAGATCCTAGTTCTGGGGAGACCCAGTACTTC. Translated, it gives CASSLDPSSGETQYF.

The genes are TRBV7-2 and TRBJ2-5, with 9 bases lining up with TRBD2. The V gene end was trimmed by 3 bases and the J gene end by 4 bases; junction bases not matched to a gene: 12. Germline V gene sequence: CDR1 SGHTA, CDR2 FQGNSA. This CDR3 is 17 amino acids long. CDR3 nucleotide sequence: TGTGCCAGCAGCTTTTCAATCGGCGGGGGGGCCTTAGAGACCCAGTACTTC. Protein sequence: CASSFSIGGGALETQYF.

This chain joins TRBV19 and TRBJ1-2, with D perhaps matching TRBD1 (6 bases). This CDR3 is built from 13 residues. Germline CDR1 and CDR2: LNHDA and SQIVND (reference sequence). V was shortened by 6 bases and J by 11 bases, with 19 bases between the two germline ends. The CDR3 spells CASRKNRDIGYTF. The CDR3 nucleotides read TGTGCCAGTAGAAAAAACCGGGACATCGGTTACACCTTC. Full variable domain (outside the CDR3, taken from reference TRBV19 and TRBJ1-2): DGGITQSPKYLFRKEGQNVTLSCEQNLNHDAMYWYRQDPGQGLRLIYYSQIVNDFQKGDIAEGYSVSREKKESFPLTVTSAQKNPTAFYLCASRKNRDIGYTFGSGTRLTVV.